This T cell receptor (beta chain) was obtained from a study of blood T cell repertoires in COVID-19. In the study overall: Samples representing acute and convalescent COVID-19 were sourced from the United States, Italy and Spain. T cells, B-cell-depleted T cells, or PBMCs supplied cDNA or gDNA.

The CDR3 has 17 residues. The V gene's germline CDR1 is SGDLS and CDR2 YYNGEE. J was trimmed by 4 bases and V by 3 bases; bases with no gene match: 7. Methods used by the authors: Estimation of nucleated cell counts relied on the amplification of reference gene primers. The table came from immunoSEQ multiplex PCR; TCRdb's copy has only in-frame clones and leaves some out. The D gene and trimming were derived from the DNA, and the V and J assignments and clone size from that table. The table lists roughly 81,000 clones, 82% of them singletons. This chain uses TRBV9 with TRBJ1-6; 10 nucleotides align to TRBD1. This clonotype originated in a man in his sixties with acute or convalescent COVID-19. Sequenced: peripheral blood. The CDR3 region has the DNA TGTGCCAGCAGCGCGACTCGACAGGGGGCTTATAATTCACCCCTCCACTTT. The encoded protein is CASSATRQGAYNSPLHF. The full variable domain, rest sourced from reference TRBV9 and TRBJ1-6, is DSGVTQTPKHLITATGQRVTLRCSPRSGDLSVYWYQQSLDQGLQFLIQYYNGEERAKGNILERFSAQQFPDLHSELNLSSLELGDSALYFCASSATRQGAYNSPLHFGNGTRLTVT.